The 20 T cell receptor beta chains given below trace back to one sample, sequenced in a study of T cells in Graves' hyperthyroidism and ophthalmopathy. Amplified regions were TCR beta CDR3 sequences from RNA transcripts. The HTBI primer set served for first-round RT-PCR of the TCR CDR3. TCRdb re-analysed the multiplex PCR reads in MiXCR, keeping a single row per CDR3 protein. The table has 300,000 or so distinct CDR3 sequences, 21% seen once; the top ten hold around half. Sequences were obtained from blood. Source of these receptors: a woman in her forties or fifties with Graves' hyperthyroidism.

This clonotype showed up many times. The chain employs TRBV29-1 and TRBJ1-2; 10 bases are a match to TRBD1. The J segment lost 3 bases and the V segment lost 7 bases, leaving 5 bases of the junction unmatched. The germline V gene encodes CDR1 SQVTM and CDR2 ANQGSEA. This CDR3 has 13 residues. Here the CDR3 reads CSAPGTGDYGYTF. DNA for the CDR3: TGCAGCGCGCCTGGGACAGGGGACTATGGCTACACCTTC. Drawing the rest from reference TRBV29-1 and TRBJ1-2, the complete variable domain is SAVISQKPSRDICQRGTSLTIQCQVDSQVTMMFWYRQQPGQSLTLIATANQGSEATYESGFVIDKFPISRPNLTFSTLTVSNMSPEDSSIYLCSAPGTGDYGYTFGSGTRLTVV.

The J gene is TRBJ2-2, the V gene TRBV27; TRBD2 aligns across 8 bases. V shed 0 bases, J shed 5 bases, and the junction held 2 bases outside the gene matches. The CDR3 is made up of 15 amino acids. Germline CDR1 and CDR2: MNHEY and SMNVEV (reference sequence). The CDR3 loop is CASSLSRGGTGELFF. CDR3 nucleotides: TGTGCCAGCAGTTTATCCCGGGGGGGGACCGGGGAGCTGTTTTTT.

This clonotype was found a few times. The CDR3 region is CASSLSGTGGEEQFF. Here the CDR3 DNA reads TGCGCCAGCAGCTTATCCGGGACAGGGGGCGAGGAGCAGTTCTTC. The chain recombines TRBV4-1 with TRBJ2-1, with 12 bases that match TRBD1. The germline V gene encodes CDR1 MGHRA and CDR2 YSYEKL. The CDR3 covers 15 residues. V gave up 5 bases and J gave up 10 bases; unmatched junction bases: 9.

This clonotype was seen a few times. The gene calls are TRBV7-3 and TRBJ2-1; 8 bases match TRBD2. The germline CDR1 and CDR2 sequences are SGHTA and FQGTGA. There are 14 residues in the CDR3. The V gene end was trimmed by 4 bases and the J gene end by 5 bases; junction bases not matched to a gene: 4. In nucleotides, the CDR3 is TGTGCCAGCAGCTCCAGCGGGGGCGACAATGAGCAGTTCTTC. It translates to CASSSSGGDNEQFF.

The chain is built from TRBV20-1 and TRBJ1-5; 7 nucleotides agree with TRBD1. The CDR3 sequence is 15 residues long. The ends lost 3 bases at V and 0 bases at J; junction bases unmatched: 5. In germline, CDR1 is DFQATT, CDR2 SNEGSKA (reference sequence). The CDR3 nucleotides are TGCAGTGCTAGGATGGGACAGCTTAGCAATCAGCCCCAGCATTTT. The encoded protein is CSARMGQLSNQPQHF.

The CDR3 bases are TGTGCCACCTCCCAAAGCGGGAACTATGGCTACACCTTC. It encodes CATSQSGNYGYTF. The rearrangement uses TRBV15 and TRBJ1-2; D is ambiguous. Germline CDR1 reads LNHNV; CDR2 reads YYDKDF (reference sequence). CDR3 length equals 13 residues. V lost 8 bases and J 2 bases, leaving 12 bases between the germline ends. Full variable domain (missing parts from reference TRBV15 and TRBJ1-2): DAMVIQNPRYQVTQFGKPVTLSCSQTLNHNVMYWYQQKSSQAPKLLFHYYDKDFNNEADTPDNFQSRRPNTSFCFLDIRSPGLGDTAMYLCATSQSGNYGYTFGSGTRLTVV.

This clonotype was recorded at least ten times. The gene calls are TRBV29-1 and TRBJ2-5, with D perhaps matching TRBD1 (6 bases). V was pared by 8 bases and J by 4 bases, with 14 bases between. The germline gives CDR1 SQVTM, CDR2 ANQGSEA. This CDR3 contains 12 residues. The CDR3 DNA follows: TGCAGCATCCCCAGGGGCGCAGAGACCCAGTACTTC. Its protein product is CSIPRGAETQYF.

This clonotype was seen only a few times. The rearrangement links TRBV5-8 to TRBJ2-1; TRBD1 might be the D (7 bases). Looked up from germline, CDR1 is SGHTS and CDR2 is YDEGEE. Trimming stripped 0 bases from V and 0 bases from J, with 10 bases between. The CDR3 has 16 amino acids. The CDR3 DNA reads as TGTGCCAGCAGCTTGGGGGGGGACAGCTCCTACAATGAGCAGTTCTTC. It is translated as CASSLGGDSSYNEQFF. The variable domain in full, with the rest retrieved from reference TRBV5-8 and TRBJ2-1, is EAGVTQSPTHLIKTRGQQATLRCSPISGHTSVYWYQQALGLGLQFLLWYDEGEERNRGNFPPRFSGRQFPNYSSELNVNALELEDSALYLCASSLGGDSSYNEQFFGPGTRLTVL.

This clonotype was counted many times. The chain joins TRBV30 to TRBJ1-2; TRBD1 matches at 7 bases. With V trimmed by 0 bases and J by 4 bases, 2 bases remained unmatched. The CDR3 is made up of 13 amino acids. Germline lookup yields CDR1 GTSNPN and CDR2 SVGIG (reference sequence). The CDR3 sequence is CAWSVRDSYGYTF. CDR3 DNA: TGTGCCTGGAGTGTTAGGGACAGCTATGGCTACACCTTC.

The sample holds many counts of this clonotype. The rearrangement uses TRBV11-2 and TRBJ2-3, with 8 bases identical to TRBD2. The germline V gene encodes CDR1 SGHAT and CDR2 FQNNGV. The CDR3 has 15 residues. V lost 4 bases to trimming and J lost 3 bases; unmatched junction nucleotides: 6. Written as DNA, the CDR3 is TGTGCCAGCAGCTGGTATAGCGGGACGACAGATACGCAGTATTTT. Its protein product is CASSWYSGTTDTQYF.

This clonotype was seen ten or more times. The chain uses TRBV10-3 and TRBJ2-7; 8 positions agree with TRBD1. The CDR3 runs 16 residues. Looked up from germline, CDR1 is ENHRY and CDR2 is SYGVKD. V was pared by 3 bases and J by 6 bases, with 13 bases of the junction left unmatched. DNA for the CDR3: TGTGCCATCAGTGAAACTGGACAGGGCCCCTCTCTCGAGCAGTACTTC. Protein product: CAISETGQGPSLEQYF.

J is TRBJ2-5 and V is TRBV5-1; D gene ambiguous. This CDR3 contains 13 residues. Trimming took off 0 bases at V and 3 bases at J, with 6 bases between the two ends. Germline lookup yields CDR1 SGHRS and CDR2 YFSETQ. The CDR3 here is CASSLVYKETQYF. CDR3 sequence (DNA): TGCGCCAGCAGCTTGGTCTACAAAGAGACCCAGTACTTC. Full variable domain (remainder filled in from reference TRBV5-1 and TRBJ2-5): KAGVTQTPRYLIKTRGQQVTLSCSPISGHRSVSWYQQTPGQGLQFLFEYFSETQRNKGNFPGRFSGRQFSNSRSEMNVSTLELGDSALYLCASSLVYKETQYFGPGTRLLVL.

CDR3 loop: CASSSLAGGYYGYTF. Written as DNA, the CDR3 is TGTGCCAGCAGTTCCCTGGCAGGGGGCTACTATGGCTACACCTTC. The V and J genes are TRBV28 and TRBJ1-2; 8 nucleotides agree with TRBD1. J lost 3 bases, V lost 4 bases, and 7 bases had no gene match. Germline-derived CDR1 and CDR2 are MDHEN and SYDVKM. This CDR3 is 15 amino acids long.

This clonotype was counted only a few times. The gene calls are TRBV5-1 and TRBJ2-2, with 8 nucleotides matching TRBD1. This CDR3 is 16 amino acids long. Looked up from germline, CDR1 is SGHRS and CDR2 is YFSETQ. After removal of 2 bases from V and 0 bases from J, the junction contained 3 bases not matched to a gene. CDR3 sequence (DNA): TGCGCCAGCAGCTTCGGACAGGGTACGAACACCGGGGAGCTGTTTTTT. Protein sequence: CASSFGQGTNTGELFF.

This clonotype was seen repeatedly, ten times or more. J is TRBJ2-1 and V is TRBV5-1; 12 bases fit TRBD2. The germline V gene encodes CDR1 SGHRS and CDR2 YFSETQ. Losses at the gene ends were 0 bases for V and 4 bases for J; bases not matched to a gene: 5. CDR3 length: 17 amino acids. Here the CDR3 reads CASSLVTSGGRYNEQFF. Written as DNA, the CDR3 is TGCGCCAGCAGCTTGGTAACTAGCGGGGGGCGGTACAATGAGCAGTTCTTC.

At least ten counts were recorded for this clonotype. The chain joins TRBV20-1 to TRBJ2-3; D tentatively reads TRBD1 or TRBD2 (5 bases each). The CDR3 consists of 12 residues. CDR1 is DFQATT and CDR2 is SNEGSKA in the germline V gene (reference sequence). V gave up 3 bases and J gave up 4 bases, with 8 bases separating them. The CDR3 sequence is CSARVGADTQYF. The CDR3 DNA follows: TGCAGTGCTAGGGTGGGGGCAGATACGCAGTATTTT.

This clonotype was seen a few times. The chain is built from TRBV6-1 and TRBJ2-3; a possible D gene is TRBD2 (7 bases). Germline values: CDR1 MNHNS, CDR2 SASEGT. The CDR3 loop spans 15 amino acids. Deletions cut 10 bases from V and 3 bases from J, with 20 bases between. The chain's CDR3 is CATSQRGGVTDTQYF. The CDR3 DNA reads TGTGCCACCTCTCAGAGGGGGGGCGTAACAGATACGCAGTATTTT.

This clonotype has a count of ten or more. The rearrangement uses TRBV28 and TRBJ1-5, with D hard to call. CDR3 size: 12 residues. From germline, CDR1 is MDHEN and CDR2 SYDVKM. The V and J ends lost 4 bases and 5 bases respectively, with 6 bases between them. The DNA of the CDR3 is TGTGCCAGCAGTTCCTCACATCAGCCCCAGCATTTT. Amino acid sequence: CASSSSHQPQHF.

Ten or more counts support this clonotype. This sequence joins TRBV29-1 and TRBJ2-1; the match to TRBD2 covers 10 bases. Trimming removed 6 bases from V and 7 bases from J; junction bases left unmatched: 12. Germline V lookup: CDR1 SQVTM, CDR2 ANQGSEA. The CDR3 length is 15 residues. CDR3 DNA sequence: TGCAGCGTCCCGGGGGCTAGCGGGAGAATTAATGAGCAGTTCTTC. This encodes CSVPGASGRINEQFF.

This chain links TRBV18 with TRBJ2-7; 15 bases map to TRBD2. CDR3 length equals 17 residues. In germline, CDR1 is KGHSH, CDR2 LQKENI. V gave up 2 bases and J gave up 2 bases; unmatched junction bases: 4. DNA of the CDR3: TGTGCCAGCTCACCAAAAGGACTAGCGGGAGGGACCTACGAGCAGTACTTC. Residues: CASSPKGLAGGTYEQYF.